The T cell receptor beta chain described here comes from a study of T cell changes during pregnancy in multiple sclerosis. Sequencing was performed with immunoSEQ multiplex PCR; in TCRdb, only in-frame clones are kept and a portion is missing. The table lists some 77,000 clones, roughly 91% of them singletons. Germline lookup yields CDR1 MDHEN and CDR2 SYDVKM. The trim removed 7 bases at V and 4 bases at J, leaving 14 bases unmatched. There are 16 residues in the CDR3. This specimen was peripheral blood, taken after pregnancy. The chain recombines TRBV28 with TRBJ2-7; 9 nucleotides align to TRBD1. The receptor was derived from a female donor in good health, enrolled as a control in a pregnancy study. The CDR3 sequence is CASNSAGTGSLYEQYF. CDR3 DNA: TGTGCCAGCAACTCTGCCGGGACAGGGTCTTTGTACGAGCAGTACTTC.